This T cell receptor (beta chain) was obtained from a study of blood T cell repertoires in COVID-19. Background on the study: The analysed material was cDNA or gDNA that came from T cells, B-cell-depleted T cells, or PBMCs.

The CDR3 spans 16 residues. Trimming at V came to 6 bases and at J to 2 bases, leaving 6 bases not matched to a gene. Germline assignment: CDR1 MNHNY and CDR2 SVGAGI (reference sequence). TCRdb keeps only in-frame clones here, not all; method: immunoSEQ multiplex PCR. The sample lists 250,000 to 350,000 clones; approximately 88% were seen once. In assigning cohorts, the study relied on participant-reported clinical history. This rearrangement joins TRBV6-6 to TRBJ2-1; 11 bases are shared with TRBD2. This receptor was identified in a woman in her 40s who had recovered from COVID-19. Sequences were obtained from PBMCs or T cells enriched from blood (not recorded which). CDR3 amino acids: CASSETSGDAYNEQFF. CDR3 coding DNA: TGTGCCAGCAGCGAGACTAGCGGGGACGCCTACAATGAGCAGTTCTTC.